Listed here is a single T cell receptor (beta chain). The antigen is undetermined. The PCR employed 60 Vbeta primers together with 13 Jbeta primers. Data came from immunoSEQ multiplex PCR; TCRdb stores just in-frame clones and leaves some out. The sample includes a few hundred thousand clones, about four fifths of them seen just once. CDR3 length: 15 residues. J lost 2 bases, V lost 2 bases, and 4 bases had no gene match. The germline V gene encodes CDR1 SGHTA and CDR2 FQGNSA. This specimen belongs to a study of cytomegalovirus exposure and HLA in healthy donors. Findings and caveats of the study: Some public TCRs appeared in many individuals, while most sequences were rare. Per a later analysis, HLA-associated TCR beta chains showed more clonal expansion than other, equally common TCR beta chains.

The receptor's source is a girl aged 2-15 years in good health and CMV-seronegative. The chain uses TRBV7-2 and TRBJ2-3; the match to TRBD2 covers 7 bases. The sequencing sample was made of PBMCs. In DNA, the CDR3 is TGTGCCAGCAGCTTACTAGCGGACCCCACAGATACGCAGTATTTT. It translates to CASSLLADPTDTQYF.